What follows are 23 T cell receptor beta chains derived from one specimen sequenced in a study of control samples from healthy donors and cancer patients (dated by TCRdb to 2020 to 2022). Preparation of the library involved the immunoSEQ multiplex PCR assay. TCRdb re-hosts the immuneACCESS table, in-frame sequences only. Its copies lack some clones; in the studies checked, an unresolved V gene accounts for under half of them, and the cause for the rest is not known. This sample holds fewer than 110,000 clones; 80% to 90% were observed only once. In total, the top ten clones hold about a fifth of the sample. The sequenced material came from PBMCs. These receptors were collected from a man aged 55-75 years with lung cancer.

The chain has TRBV5-1 and TRBJ2-2; D gene ambiguous. Trimming took 1 base from V and 1 from J, leaving 5 bases between them. CDR3 length: 14 amino acids. Looked up from germline, CDR1 is SGHRS and CDR2 is YFSETQ. CDR3 coding DNA: TGCGCCAGCAGCTTGAACTGGAACACCGGGGAGCTGTTTTTT. The encoded protein is CASSLNWNTGELFF.

The rearrangement joins TRBV10-1 to TRBJ2-2; TRBD1 agrees at 7 bases. CDR1 and CDR2 (germline): WNHNN, SYGVQD (reference sequence). The CDR3 extends over 15 amino acids. Trimming removed 4 bases from V and 4 bases from J; junction bases left unmatched: 6. The CDR3 DNA sequence: TGCGCCAGCAGTGCCGGGACAGTCTTCACCGGGGAGCTGTTTTTT. Its translation is CASSAGTVFTGELFF.

This clone appeared once. The chain links TRBV7-3 to TRBJ2-1; 10 bases match TRBD1. Per germline, CDR1 SGHTA and CDR2 FQGTGA. V gave up 0 bases and J gave up 7 bases; unmatched junction bases: 6. The CDR3 sequence is 16 residues long. The CDR3 spells CASSLTGGQGGNEQFF. The CDR3, as DNA: TGTGCCAGCAGCTTAACGGGCGGACAGGGGGGTAATGAGCAGTTCTTC.

The genes are TRBV5-1 and TRBJ1-4; 10 bases fit TRBD1. V dropped 3 bases and J dropped 8; count of bases not matched to a gene: 7. The V gene's germline CDR1 is SGHRS and CDR2 YFSETQ. The CDR3 has 15 residues. CDR3 sequence: CASSSLTGGAEKLFF. As DNA, the CDR3 is TGCGCCAGCAGCTCCCTGACAGGGGGCGCCGAAAAACTGTTTTTT. Full variable domain (missing parts from reference TRBV5-1 and TRBJ1-4): KAGVTQTPRYLIKTRGQQVTLSCSPISGHRSVSWYQQTPGQGLQFLFEYFSETQRNKGNFPGRFSGRQFSNSRSEMNVSTLELGDSALYLCASSSLTGGAEKLFFGSGTQLSVL.

The rearrangement uses TRBV9 and TRBJ2-2, with TRBD2 matching 12 bases. CDR1 and CDR2 (germline): SGDLS, YYNGEE. There are 18 residues in the CDR3. V dropped 0 bases and J dropped 2; count of bases not matched to a gene: 5. Here the CDR3 DNA reads TGTGCCAGCAGCGTAGGACTAGCGGGGGTAGAAAACACCGGGGAGCTGTTTTTT. Translation: CASSVGLAGVENTGELFF.

This chain uses TRBV6-1 with TRBJ1-4; D is undetermined. The V gene's germline CDR1 is MNHNS and CDR2 SASEGT. Trimming removed 1 base at V and 2 bases at J, with 14 bases between. The CDR3 covers 17 residues. The CDR3 sequence is CASSEEAAATTNEKLFF. CDR3 DNA: TGTGCCAGCAGTGAAGAGGCGGCGGCCACTACTAATGAAAAACTGTTTTTT.

This chain uses TRBV5-4 with TRBJ1-4; D is uncertain. V lost 0 bases to trimming and J lost 6 bases, with 12 bases between them. The CDR3 runs 15 residues. Looked up from germline, CDR1 is SGHNT and CDR2 is YYREEE (reference sequence). CDR3 sequence reads: CASSLAADPYEKLFF. The CDR3 DNA is TGTGCCAGCAGCTTGGCGGCAGATCCCTATGAAAAACTGTTTTTT.

This chain connects TRBV7-9 to TRBJ1-2, with no clear D. The V end was cut by 5 bases, the J end by 8 bases, with 24 bases between. The CDR3 is made up of 16 amino acids. Germline CDR1 and CDR2: SEHNR and FQNEAQ (reference sequence). The CDR3 DNA reads as TGTGCCAGCAGCCACGGACTCCGCCAGCGAGAAGGGGGCTACACCTTC. This translates into CASSHGLRQREGGYTF.

This rearrangement joins TRBV11-3 to TRBJ1-1; 10 nucleotides agree with TRBD1. Per germline, CDR1 SGHNT and CDR2 YENEEA. Trimming cost V 0 bases and J 4 bases; bases outside gene matches: 11. This CDR3 comprises 18 residues. CDR3 coding DNA: TGTGCCAGCAGCTTAGATAGGGGACAGGGGCCACGGGGCACTGAAGCTTTCTTT. The encoded protein is CASSLDRGQGPRGTEAFF. Together with reference TRBV11-3 and TRBJ1-1, the CDR3 gives the full variable domain: EAGVVQSPRYKIIEKKQPVAFWCNPISGHNTLYWYLQNLGQGPELLIRYENEEAVDDSQLPKDRFSAERLKGVDSTLKIQPAELGDSAVYLCASSLDRGQGPRGTEAFFGQGTRLTVV.

The rearrangement uses TRBV7-3 and TRBJ1-4; 8 bases match TRBD1. Germline CDR1 reads SGHTA; CDR2 reads FQGTGA. CDR3 size: 15 residues. The junction had 4 bases not matched to a gene; V was cut back by 4 bases and J by 3 bases. The DNA of the CDR3 is TGTGCCAGCAGCTCCCAGGGGGCGGCTAATGAAAAACTGTTTTTT. Protein product: CASSSQGAANEKLFF.

V usage is TRBV18 and J usage is TRBJ2-1, with D possibly being TRBD2 (6 bases). The V end lost 6 bases, the J end lost 2 bases, and 11 bases lay between the germline ends. This CDR3 contains 14 residues. From germline, CDR1 is KGHSH and CDR2 LQKENI. CDR3 sequence reads: CASSSAGTYNEQFF. As DNA, the CDR3 is TGTGCCAGCTCTTCCGCGGGGACCTACAATGAGCAGTTCTTC.

The chain uses TRBV5-4 and TRBJ2-1; tentatively, D is TRBD1 or TRBD2 (5 bases each). Germline-derived CDR1 and CDR2 are SGHNT and YYREEE (reference sequence). V lost 4 bases to trimming and J lost 4 bases, with 12 bases between them. The CDR3 consists of 14 residues. Here the CDR3 reads CASSQGTVYNEQFF. The DNA of the CDR3 is TGTGCCAGCAGCCAAGGGACCGTATACAATGAGCAGTTCTTC.

This chain links TRBV27 with TRBJ2-1; the match to TRBD1 covers 7 bases. The germline V gene encodes CDR1 MNHEY and CDR2 SMNVEV (reference sequence). J lost 2 bases, V lost 5 bases, and 3 bases had no gene match. CDR3 size: 14 residues. The DNA for the CDR3 is TGTGCCAGCAGTAGACAGGGAACCTACAATGAGCAGTTCTTC. Translated, it gives CASSRQGTYNEQFF.

This rearrangement joins TRBV7-8 to TRBJ1-3, with a tentative D call TRBD1 (5 bases). Trimming took 3 bases from V and 4 from J, leaving 10 bases between them. CDR1 and CDR2 (germline): SGHVS, FQNEAQ. This CDR3 contains 14 residues. The CDR3 reads CASSFQGFGNTIYF. As DNA, the CDR3 is TGTGCCAGCAGCTTCCAGGGATTCGGAAACACCATATATTTT. The complete variable domain, with remaining parts taken from reference TRBV7-8 and TRBJ1-3, reads GAGVSQSPRYKVAKRGQDVALRCDPISGHVSLFWYQQALGQGPEFLTYFQNEAQLDKSGLPSDRFFAERPEGSVSTLKIQRTQQEDSAVYLCASSFQGFGNTIYFGEGSWLTVV.

The chain carries TRBV15 and TRBJ2-4, with TRBD1 matching over 7 bases. Germline CDR1 is LNHNV and CDR2 is YYDKDF (reference sequence). The CDR3 is made up of 16 amino acids. V lost 4 bases, J lost 4 bases, and 10 bases stayed unmatched. Written as DNA, the CDR3 is TGTGCCACCAGCACCACTACAGGGGATTCGAAAAACATTCAGTACTTC. Its protein is CATSTTTGDSKNIQYF.

This clone was observed a single time. The chain combines TRBV7-6 with TRBJ2-7; D may match TRBD1 or TRBD2 (5 bases each). CDR1 is SGHVS, CDR2 FNYEAQ, per germline. Trimming shortened V by 5 bases and J by 7 bases, and 21 bases separated the two germline ends. The CDR3 has 15 residues. As DNA, the CDR3 is TGTGCCAGCAGCCTGGGACCGGGCCAATCGGGGGAGCAGTACGTC. It encodes CASSLGPGQSGEQYV.

The chain has TRBV15 and TRBJ2-1; D remains unclear. The CDR3 is made up of 14 amino acids. CDR1 is LNHNV, CDR2 YYDKDF, per germline (reference sequence). V was pared by 6 bases and J by 7 bases, with 16 bases between. CDR3 nucleotide sequence: TGTGCCACCAGGTCCTCGGCAGGTGGGAATGAGCAGTTCTTC. Encoded protein: CATRSSAGGNEQFF.

This rearrangement joins TRBV24-1 to TRBJ2-5; maybe TRBD1 (6 bases). In germline, CDR1 is KGHDR, CDR2 SFDVKD. The CDR3 covers 15 residues. Trimming took off 3 bases at V and 1 base at J, with 11 bases between the two ends. In DNA, the CDR3 is TGTGCCACCAGTGATATTCGGACAGCCCAAGAGACCCAGTACTTC. Protein sequence: CATSDIRTAQETQYF.

The chain employs TRBV18 and TRBJ2-2; D is perhaps TRBD1 (5 bases). Germline CDR1 and CDR2: KGHSH and LQKENI. This CDR3 contains 15 residues. V lost 2 bases and J 4 bases, leaving 11 bases between the germline ends. For the CDR3, the DNA is TGTGCCAGCTCACCAATACAGGACGGCACCGGGGAGCTGTTTTTT. Protein product: CASSPIQDGTGELFF.

This chain joins TRBV11-2 and TRBJ2-2; TRBD2 might be the D (5 bases). This CDR3 contains 16 residues. The V and J ends lost 7 bases and 4 bases respectively, with 19 bases between them. Germline V gene data show CDR1 as SGHAT and CDR2 as FQNNGV. CDR3 sequence (DNA): TGTGCCAGCACCTTCCTGCGAGGGTGGGGCACCGGGGAGCTGTTTTTT. This gives the protein CASTFLRGWGTGELFF.

The chain carries TRBV6-5 and TRBJ2-1; TRBD1 matches 7 bases. V shed 4 bases, J shed 6 bases, and the junction held 6 bases outside the gene matches. The CDR3 totals 14 residues. Germline CDR1 is MNHEY and CDR2 is SVGAGI. For the CDR3, the DNA is TGTGCCAGCAGTTCCGGGACAGCTACCAATGAGCAGTTCTTC. Amino acids: CASSSGTATNEQFF.

This clone was seen only once. V and J are TRBV15 and TRBJ1-4; 7 bases are a match to TRBD1. CDR3 size: 16 residues. Germline V CDR1 and CDR2: LNHNV, YYDKDF (reference sequence). The J segment lost 4 bases and the V segment lost 1 base, leaving 6 bases of the junction unmatched. The CDR3 protein is CATSRGRTGNNEKLFF. CDR3 DNA sequence: TGTGCCACCAGCAGAGGGAGGACAGGAAATAATGAAAAACTGTTTTTT.

V gene TRBV7-8 combines with J gene TRBJ1-2; D remains unclear. Germline V gene data show CDR1 as SGHVS and CDR2 as FQNEAQ. V shed 5 bases and J shed 5 bases, with 18 bases lying between them. This CDR3 spans 15 amino acids. The CDR3 nucleotides read TGTGCCAGCAGCGGAACTGAATCACGACTATATGGCTACACCTTC. Its translation is CASSGTESRLYGYTF.